This TCR beta chain was identified in a study of T cell responses to AZD1222 COVID-19 vaccine. Study outcomes and limitations: The sample set comprised mostly white British donors with more females, and clonal diversity was possibly underestimated.

In regard to this clone: As yet, its antigen is unknown.

Sequencing used immunoSEQ multiplex PCR; TCRdb keeps in-frame clones, though not all of them. The data hold over 65,000 clones, with 80% to 90% observed a single time. Germline V gene lookup returns CDR1 SGHDT and CDR2 YYEEEE. The V and J ends lost 2 bases and 5 bases respectively, with 10 bases between them. This CDR3 comprises 13 residues. The clonotype comes from an adult in good health. Specimen: peripheral blood, collected on day 0 of AZD1222 vaccination. The chain couples TRBV5-6 to TRBJ2-5, with D tentatively TRBD2 (5 bases). The CDR3 nucleotides read TGTGCCAGCAGCTTCCCCTTAGCGGAGACCCAGTACTTC. Translating it yields CASSFPLAETQYF.